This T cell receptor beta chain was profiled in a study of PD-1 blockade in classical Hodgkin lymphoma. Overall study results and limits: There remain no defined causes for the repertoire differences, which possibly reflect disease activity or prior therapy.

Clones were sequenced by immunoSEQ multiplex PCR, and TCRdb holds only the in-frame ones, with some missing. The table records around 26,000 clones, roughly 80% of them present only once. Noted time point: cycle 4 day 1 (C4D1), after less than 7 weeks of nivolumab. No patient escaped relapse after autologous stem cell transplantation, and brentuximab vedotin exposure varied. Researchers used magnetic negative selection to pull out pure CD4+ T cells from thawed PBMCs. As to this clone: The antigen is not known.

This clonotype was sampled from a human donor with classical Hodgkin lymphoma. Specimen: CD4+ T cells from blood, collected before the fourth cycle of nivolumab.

Here the CDR3 DNA reads TGTGCCAGCAGCTTCCAGGGGGTTGAGCAGTTCTTC. Amino acids: CASSFQGVEQFF. V is TRBV7-9 and J is TRBJ2-1; 7 bases agree with TRBD1. V was pared by 3 bases and J by 9 bases, with 2 bases of the junction left unmatched. This CDR3 comprises 12 residues. CDR1 is SEHNR, CDR2 FQNEAQ, per germline (reference sequence).